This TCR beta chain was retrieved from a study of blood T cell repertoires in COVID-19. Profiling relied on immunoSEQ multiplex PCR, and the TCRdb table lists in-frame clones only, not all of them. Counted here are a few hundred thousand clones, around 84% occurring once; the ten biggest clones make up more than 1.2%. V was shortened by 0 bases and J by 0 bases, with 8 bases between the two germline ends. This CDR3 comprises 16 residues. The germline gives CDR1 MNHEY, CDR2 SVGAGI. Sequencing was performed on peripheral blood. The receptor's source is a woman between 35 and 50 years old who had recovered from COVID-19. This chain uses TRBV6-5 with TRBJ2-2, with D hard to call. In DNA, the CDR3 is TGTGCCAGCAGTTACTCGAACAGTCCGAACACCGGGGAGCTGTTTTTT. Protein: CASSYSNSPNTGELFF.